The table lists the clone carrying this T cell receptor (beta chain) with many counts. The CDR3 has 12 amino acids. V was pared by 8 bases and J by 7 bases, with 10 bases between. CDR1 SGHRS and CDR2 YFSETQ come from the germline V gene. This sample was taken from a study of blood T cells in healthy people across ages. Those donating, healthy Caucasian individuals from Russia, were aged 6 to 90. Alongside a J-beta primer mix, a sample-barcoded 5' primer served in a second PCR lasting about 7 to 11 cycles. One entry per CDR3 protein results from TCRdb running MiXCR on the 5' RACE reads. The profile covers about 840,000 distinct CDR3 sequences, with about 29% appearing a single time and approximately 10% taken by the ten largest. These data were also filed under a second study, of T cells of mothers and their children.

Sequencing was carried out using blood. The rearrangement links TRBV5-1 to TRBJ1-6; no firm D call. This TCR was sampled from a woman aged 40 to 49 in good health. Here the CDR3 reads CASRTENSPLHF. Here the CDR3 DNA reads TGCGCCAGTCGGACGGAGAATTCACCCCTCCACTTT.